This TCR beta chain was observed in a study of blood T cells in healthy people across ages. The V and J ends lost 5 bases and 7 bases respectively, with 18 bases between them. This CDR3 contains 13 residues. CDR1 is DFQATT, CDR2 SNEGSKA, per germline (reference sequence). A second PCR of about 6 to 12 cycles used a sample-barcoded 5' primer and a J-beta primer mix. TCRdb re-analysed the 5' RACE reads in MiXCR, keeping a single row per CDR3 protein. The repertoire includes about 800,000 distinct CDR3 sequences, roughly 25% of them detected once, and approximately 4% sits in the top ten. In addition, the sample was reused for a study of T cells of mothers and their children. Per that study: Samples came from a few healthy Caucasian mothers and their six children.

This rearrangement joins TRBV20-1 to TRBJ2-7; D uncertain. Sequenced: blood. The sequence was collected from a boy under 18 in good health. The CDR3 DNA is TGCAGTGCTCCTGGACCTAACGCTGGGGAGCAGTACTTC. It is translated as CSAPGPNAGEQYF.